The subject of this entry is one T cell receptor (beta chain). Assay: immunoSEQ multiplex PCR; the TCRdb copy retains only in-frame clones and omits some. The table shows approximately 38,000 clones, with 92% occurring only once. This CDR3 comprises 12 residues. Looked up from germline, CDR1 is MNHNS and CDR2 is SASEGT. Between the trimmed V and J ends, which lost 11 bases and 0 bases, there was a span of 11 bases. This entry belongs to a study of T cell changes during pregnancy in multiple sclerosis. The V call is TRBV6-1, the J call TRBJ2-7; D may be TRBD2 (7 bases). This clonotype originated in a female donor with multiple sclerosis, enrolled in a pregnancy study. The sample was CD8+ T cells from peripheral blood mononuclear cells, taken in the third trimester of pregnancy. The CDR3 bases are TGTGCCGGGGGGGCCCTCTCCTACGAGCAGTACTTC. Amino acid sequence: CAGGALSYEQYF.